These 28 T cell receptor beta chains were all obtained from the same sample, sequenced in a study of cytomegalovirus exposure and HLA in healthy donors. The PCR ran on 60 Vbeta and 13 Jbeta primers. Clones were read by immunoSEQ multiplex PCR, and TCRdb kept only the in-frame ones, dropping some. Counted here are about 200,000 clones, 82% occurring once; the ten biggest clones make up under 7.5%. Sequences were obtained from PBMCs. Receptors originate from a woman in her forties or fifties in good health and CMV-seropositive.

The gene calls are TRBV5-1 and TRBJ2-3; the D gene is possibly TRBD2 (5 bases). The germline V and J ends were trimmed by 4 bases and 11 bases, with 11 bases remaining between them. The CDR3 runs 11 residues. Germline CDR1 is SGHRS and CDR2 is YFSETQ. CDR3 residues: CASSQDAGQYF. CDR3 sequence (DNA): TGCGCCAGCAGCCAGGACGCGGGGCAGTATTTT.

Note on this clone: The junction shows a germline mismatch at one end, possibly a read error. The V and J genes are TRBV7-8 and TRBJ2-2; tentative D call: TRBD1 (5 bases). CDR1 and CDR2 (germline): SGHVS, FQNEAQ. This CDR3 region has 15 residues. The CDR3 region is CASSLGAGNAGELFF. The CDR3 nucleotides are TGTGCCAGCAGCTTAGGGGCAGGGAACGCCGGGGAGCTGTTTTTT.

This clone was counted once. This CDR3 is CASSGLATGELFF. CDR3 in DNA: TGTGCCAGTAGCGGACTAGCCACCGGGGAGCTGTTTTTT. The chain combines TRBV19 with TRBJ2-2, with TRBD2 matching 8 bases. V was clipped by 6 bases and J by 4 bases; unmatched bases: 1. The CDR3 is 13 amino acids. The germline CDR1 and CDR2 sequences are LNHDA and SQIVND (reference sequence).

The table lists this clone with a few counts. In nucleotides, the CDR3 is TGCGCCAGCCTTTTGCGGGACTTCACAGATACGCAGTATTTT. Protein: CASLLRDFTDTQYF. V and J are TRBV5-1 and TRBJ2-3; perhaps TRBD2 as D (6 bases). There are 14 residues in the CDR3. Germline CDR1 is SGHRS and CDR2 is YFSETQ. V lost 7 bases and J 2 bases, leaving 14 bases between the germline ends.

This clone showed up just once. The chain recombines TRBV16 with TRBJ1-6; possibly TRBD1 for D (5 bases). The germline gives CDR1 KGHSY, CDR2 FQNENV. Trimming shortened V by 4 bases and J by 7 bases, and 8 bases separated the two germline ends. This CDR3 is 13 amino acids long. CDR3 protein: CASSRGRNSPLHF. The DNA for the CDR3 is TGTGCCAGCAGCCGGGGCAGGAATTCACCCCTCCACTTT.

This clone showed up just once. This rearrangement joins TRBV7-8 to TRBJ2-1, with a weak D call TRBD2 (6 bases). The CDR3 runs to 12 residues. V was pared by 2 bases and J by 10 bases, with 9 bases between. The germline CDR1 and CDR2 sequences are SGHVS and FQNEAQ. The DNA for the CDR3 is TGTGCCAGCAGCTTACTGCTAGCGGAGCAGTTCTTC. Residues: CASSLLLAEQFF.

J is TRBJ1-2 and V is TRBV5-4, with TRBD1 matching over 7 bases. V lost 0 bases to trimming and J lost 4 bases; unmatched junction nucleotides: 12. The CDR3 consists of 17 residues. CDR1 and CDR2 from the germline V gene are SGHNT and YYREEE (reference sequence). As DNA, the CDR3 is TGTGCCAGCAGCTTGGCGGGGACAGTCCGGTCTATCTATGGCTACACCTTC. Protein: CASSLAGTVRSIYGYTF.

The CDR3 loop is CASSQTSTNEKLFF. The CDR3 DNA reads as TGTGCCAGCAGCCAAACATCAACTAATGAAAAACTGTTTTTT. V usage is TRBV28 and J usage is TRBJ1-4; D remains unclear. CDR3 length: 14 amino acids. Germline-derived CDR1 and CDR2 are MDHEN and SYDVKM. Deletions cut 6 bases from V and 0 bases from J, with 8 bases between.

J is TRBJ1-5 and V is TRBV28, with a tentative D call TRBD1 (6 bases). This CDR3 is built from 13 residues. From germline, CDR1 is MDHEN and CDR2 SYDVKM. V was pared by 8 bases and J by 12 bases, with 20 bases between. This chain's CDR3 is CASRLPSGARQHF. The CDR3, as DNA: TGTGCCAGCCGACTGCCATCAGGGGCCCGCCAGCATTTT.

The count of this clone is one. This chain links TRBV11-3 with TRBJ2-3; a possible D gene is TRBD2 (6 bases). The CDR3 is made up of 14 amino acids. The V and J ends lost 2 bases and 0 bases respectively, with 6 bases between them. The V gene's germline CDR1 is SGHNT and CDR2 YENEEA. The CDR3, as DNA: TGTGCCAGCAGCTTAACTAGCAGCACAGATACGCAGTATTTT. Translating it yields CASSLTSSTDTQYF.

The chain joins TRBV28 to TRBJ1-1; TRBD1 is a possible D gene (6 bases). The CDR3 has 14 residues. V lost 5 bases, J lost 3 bases, and 13 bases lay in between. Germline CDR1 and CDR2: MDHEN and SYDVKM. The CDR3 spells CASSPAGADTEAFF. The CDR3 DNA sequence: TGTGCCAGCAGTCCAGCAGGGGCTGACACTGAAGCTTTCTTT.

The chain employs TRBV18 and TRBJ1-3; TRBD1 might be the D (6 bases). CDR1 and CDR2 (germline): KGHSH, LQKENI. This CDR3 comprises 14 residues. Deletions cut 9 bases from V and 8 bases from J, with 20 bases between. The CDR3 DNA is TGTGCCAGTTCGCGAAACAGGGATGAACACACCATATATTTT. It translates to CASSRNRDEHTIYF.

This rearrangement joins TRBV5-1 to TRBJ2-6, with D possibly being TRBD1 (5 bases). V lost 4 bases and J 3 bases, leaving 17 bases between the germline ends. CDR3 length equals 17 residues. Germline V gene sequence: CDR1 SGHRS, CDR2 YFSETQ. This CDR3 reads CASSPGVREGGANVLTF. As DNA, the CDR3 is TGCGCCAGCAGCCCGGGCGTCAGGGAAGGTGGGGCCAACGTCCTGACTTTC.

This clone was seen only once. V gene TRBV4-3 combines with J gene TRBJ2-2; weak D call: TRBD2 (6 bases). Germline CDR1 LGHNA, CDR2 YSLEER. V was clipped by 4 bases and J by 5 bases, with 17 bases between them. The CDR3 has 16 amino acids. CDR3 sequence: CASSPVRTAGTGELFF. In nucleotides, the CDR3 is TGCGCCAGCAGCCCCGTAAGGACGGCGGGGACCGGGGAGCTGTTTTTT.

The genes are TRBV28 and TRBJ2-5; 7 bases align to TRBD1. The CDR3 runs to 16 residues. Germline CDR1 and CDR2: MDHEN and SYDVKM. Unmatched junction bases numbered 14, after V lost 6 bases and J lost 4 bases. CDR3 loop: CASSPTTGWGGETQYF. For the CDR3, the DNA is TGTGCCAGCAGCCCTACGACAGGGTGGGGCGGAGAGACCCAGTACTTC.

The V and J genes are TRBV9 and TRBJ2-5; D gene ambiguous. Germline assignment: CDR1 SGDLS and CDR2 YYNGEE. This CDR3 is built from 14 residues. V dropped 0 bases and J dropped 3 bases, with 9 bases sitting between them. CDR3 coding DNA: TGTGCCAGCAGCGTAGGAGGAGCCAAAGAGACCCAGTACTTC. Translated, it gives CASSVGGAKETQYF.

The rearrangement uses TRBV5-6 and TRBJ1-5, with 10 bases matching TRBD1. With 4 bases clipped from V and 2 bases from J, the junction kept 6 bases outside the gene matches. The CDR3 is 16 residues long. From germline, CDR1 is SGHDT and CDR2 YYEEEE. The CDR3 sequence is CASSRQGAERNQPQHF. CDR3 nucleotide sequence: TGTGCCAGCAGCCGACAGGGGGCGGAACGCAATCAGCCCCAGCATTTT.

In the case of this clone: The sample contains more than one DNA sequence encoding this CDR3. The chain links TRBV18 to TRBJ1-4; no reliable D call. Germline assignment: CDR1 KGHSH and CDR2 LQKENI. This CDR3 region has 14 residues. Trimming left V 0 bases short and J 8 bases short, with 10 bases between. CDR3 in DNA: TGTGCCAGCTCACCACCCGGCGGAGGGGAAAAACTGTTTTTT. Residues: CASSPPGGGEKLFF.

The CDR3 here is CASSLGTGKGLNTEAFF. The CDR3 coding sequence is TGTGCCAGCAGCCTGGGGACAGGGAAAGGGCTGAACACTGAAGCTTTCTTT. The V gene is TRBV5-6, the J gene TRBJ1-1, with TRBD1 identical over 9 bases. V lost 4 bases, J lost 0 bases, and 10 bases stayed unmatched. The CDR3 consists of 17 residues. Germline CDR1 reads SGHDT; CDR2 reads YYEEEE.

This clone appeared a single time. The CDR3 nucleotides read TGTGCCAGCAGCGTAGGGGCTAGCGGGGGGCGTAGAAACAATGAGCAGTTCTTC. Protein product: CASSVGASGGRRNNEQFF. The chain links TRBV9 to TRBJ2-1; 11 bases match TRBD2. Germline V lookup: CDR1 SGDLS, CDR2 YYNGEE. The junction had 10 bases not matched to a gene; V was cut back by 0 bases and J by 5 bases. CDR3 size: 18 residues.

V is TRBV5-1 and J is TRBJ2-3; D gene uncertain. V dropped 1 base and J dropped 0 bases, with 6 bases sitting between them. CDR1 and CDR2 from the germline V gene are SGHRS and YFSETQ. The CDR3 is 14 amino acids. The CDR3 region is CASSLSTSTDTQYF. DNA of the CDR3: TGCGCCAGCAGCTTGAGCACTAGCACAGATACGCAGTATTTT. The variable domain in full, with the rest retrieved from reference TRBV5-1 and TRBJ2-3, is KAGVTQTPRYLIKTRGQQVTLSCSPISGHRSVSWYQQTPGQGLQFLFEYFSETQRNKGNFPGRFSGRQFSNSRSEMNVSTLELGDSALYLCASSLSTSTDTQYFGPGTRLTVL.

The rearrangement links TRBV30 to TRBJ1-4; 9 nucleotides line up with TRBD1. With 3 bases clipped from V and 8 bases from J, the junction kept 10 bases outside the gene matches. The CDR3 has 15 residues. CDR1 is GTSNPN and CDR2 is SVGIG in the germline V gene (reference sequence). The CDR3 nucleotides read TGTGCCTGGAGCCTATTGGACAGGGGAATCGAAAAACTGTTTTTT. Protein: CAWSLLDRGIEKLFF.

The chain is built from TRBV13 and TRBJ1-2; tentatively, D is TRBD1 (5 bases). Germline V CDR1 and CDR2: PRHDT, FYEKMQ (reference sequence). V was cut by 7 bases and J by 8 bases, with 23 bases left in between. CDR3 length: 15 residues. CDR3: CASTHYSGQGGGYTF. The CDR3 DNA reads TGTGCCAGCACCCATTACTCGGGCCAGGGAGGGGGCTACACCTTC.

The chain recombines TRBV11-2 with TRBJ2-3; the D gene is possibly TRBD2 (6 bases). The CDR3 consists of 14 residues. Germline V gene lookup returns CDR1 SGHAT and CDR2 FQNNGV. V was pared by 1 base and J by 5 bases, with 10 bases between. Here the CDR3 reads CASSLVAGKDTQYF. CDR3 bases: TGTGCCAGCAGCTTAGTGGCGGGAAAAGATACGCAGTATTTT.

The gene calls are TRBV6-1 and TRBJ2-7, with D tentatively TRBD2 (6 bases). The CDR3 runs to 13 residues. Trimming removed 4 bases at V and 4 bases at J, with 11 bases between. The germline CDR1 and CDR2 sequences are MNHNS and SASEGT. For the CDR3, the DNA is TGTGCCAGCAGTGTCGGGGGAAAATACGAGCAGTACTTC. Its protein is CASSVGGKYEQYF.

A few counts support this clone. The chain couples TRBV6-5 to TRBJ1-4, with D possibly TRBD1 on 5 matching bases. The CDR3 length is 16 residues. Germline lookup yields CDR1 MNHEY and CDR2 SVGAGI. Trimming cost V 0 bases and J 8 bases, with 16 bases left between them. CDR3 coding DNA: TGTGCCAGCAGTTACTCGGGGCAGAGAGCCTACGAAAAACTGTTTTTT. This sequence encodes CASSYSGQRAYEKLFF.

This rearrangement joins TRBV5-6 to TRBJ1-2; D call uncertain. This CDR3 has 13 residues. CDR1 is SGHDT, CDR2 YYEEEE, per germline. The V end was cut by 6 bases, the J end by 5 bases, with 14 bases between. CDR3 coding DNA: TGTGCCAGCACTCTAGATAGTCCTTATGGCTACACCTTC. Translating gives CASTLDSPYGYTF.

The table lists this clone with a few counts. At the DNA level, this CDR3 is encoded by other sequences in the same sample as well. This chain links TRBV5-6 with TRBJ1-1; TRBD1 is a possible D gene (5 bases). Germline-derived CDR1 and CDR2 are SGHDT and YYEEEE. V was pared by 1 base and J by 5 bases, with 6 bases between. The CDR3 is 12 amino acids. The CDR3 bases are TGTGCCAGCAGCTTGCGGGGGACTGAAGCTTTCTTT. Translation gives CASSLRGTEAFF.